The rows below give T cell receptor beta chains drawn from one sample of a study of T cell repertoires in cytomegalovirus infection. MiXCR, applied by TCRdb to the reads, yields one record per CDR3 protein. The sample records hundreds of thousands of distinct CDR3 sequences, 24% being singletons. Sequenced input: CD8+ T cells from PBMCs. These receptors were collected from a human donor in good health (CMV status not recorded). Some clones in this sample may be carry-over from other donors' samples. The CDR3 runs from the conserved cysteine through the conserved F or W. Each record gives: V gene, clone size, J gene, D gene, CDR3 DNA, CDR3 protein. D genes are given only for firm matches. Only part of the rows carry a size: once, few, many, or a class if the clone is expanded.

TRBV12-3/TRBV12-4	.	TRBJ2-3	TRBD2	TGTGCCAGCGCAGCCGCGGGAGGCACAGATACGCAGTATTTT	CASAAAGGTDTQYF
TRBV4-1	many	TRBJ2-1	.	TGCGCCAGCAGCCAAGATCCGACAGGCGGTGAGCAGTTCTTC	CASSQDPTGGEQFF
TRBV12-5	.	TRBJ2-7	TRBD1	TGTGCTAGTGGTCCCGGGACAGGGGGCTCCTACGAGCAGTACTTC	CASGPGTGGSYEQYF
TRBV29-1	few	TRBJ1-5	.	TGCAGCGTTGGTGAGCTGAATCAGCCCCAGCATTTT	CSVGELNQPQHF
TRBV5-5	few	TRBJ2-2	TRBD2	TGTGCCAGCAGCCGGGGGGGCCGGGGACCAACCGGGGAGCTGTTTTTT	CASSRGGRGPTGELFF
TRBV29-1	.	TRBJ2-6	TRBD2	TGCAGCGTTGCGGGAGGTCCCATCTCTGGGGCCAACGTCCTGACTTTC	CSVAGGPISGANVLTF
TRBV7-9	.	TRBJ2-1	.	TGTGCCAGCAGTCCCGGGGTCCAGCATGAGCAGTTCTTC	CASSPGVQHEQFF
TRBV7-9	.	TRBJ2-7	TRBD1	TGTGCCAGCACACCGGACAGGGAACACGAGCAGTACTTC	CASTPDREHEQYF
TRBV28	many	TRBJ2-3	TRBD2	TGTGCCAGCACGGAGACTAGCAGGACAGATACGCAGTATTTT	CASTETSRTDTQYF
TRBV6-8	few	TRBJ2-7	.	TGTGCCAGCAGTTACCCCCGTAACGAGGGGAACTACGAGCAGTACTTC	CASSYPRNEGNYEQYF
TRBV7-9	few	TRBJ2-5	TRBD1	TGTGCCAGCAGCTTGGGACAGGGGTTTCAAGAGACCCAGTACTTC	CASSLGQGFQETQYF
TRBV7-2	.	TRBJ2-5	.	TGTGCCAGCAGCTTAGACGGCGCGATAGGGCCAGAGACCCAGTACTTC	CASSLDGAIGPETQYF
TRBV20-1	.	TRBJ1-2	TRBD1	TGCAGTGCTTGGGACAGGGGCGAGGATGGCTACACCTTC	CSAWDRGEDGYTF
TRBV7-2	few	TRBJ2-5	.	TGTGCCAGCAGCTCAATGGATTTTACCCAGTACTTC	CASSSMDFTQYF
TRBV29-1	few	TRBJ2-3	TRBD2	TGCAGCGTTGAGGGACTAGCGACAGATACGCAGTATTTT	CSVEGLATDTQYF
TRBV15	.	TRBJ2-1	TRBD2	TGTGCCACCAGCAGAGATCGGAGCGGGGGGCCAAACAATGAGCAGTTCTTC	CATSRDRSGGPNNEQFF
TRBV7-2	.	TRBJ1-3	.	TGTGCCAGCAGCTTGAGGGGTAGCGTGTCCGGAAACACCATATATTTT	CASSLRGSVSGNTIYF
TRBV6-1	.	TRBJ1-4	.	TGTGCCAGCAGTTGGGGACAAGGAGTGGAACTGTTTTTT	CASSWGQGVELFF
TRBV28	many	TRBJ2-5	.	TGTGCCAGCAGTCGTGGGAGCCCTAAAGGGACCCAGTACTTC	CASSRGSPKGTQYF
TRBV20-1	few	TRBJ1-1	.	TGCAGTGCCCATGACAGCCTGGGCACTGAAGCTTTCTTT	CSAHDSLGTEAFF
TRBV29-1	few	TRBJ2-7	.	TGCAGCGTTGATTTTGGAGACTCCTACGAGCAGTACTTC	CSVDFGDSYEQYF
TRBV11-3	few	TRBJ2-3	TRBD2	TGTGCCAGCAGCTCCCGACTAGCGGGGGCGCTCACAGATACGCAGTATTTT	CASSSRLAGALTDTQYF
TRBV20-1	.	TRBJ2-6	TRBD1	TGCAGTGCTAGAGGACTTACAGGGGGCTCTGGGGCCAACGTCCTGACTTTC	CSARGLTGGSGANVLTF
TRBV7-2	many	TRBJ2-1	TRBD2	TGTGCCAGCTGGCGGGGGGGCCTCGACAATGAGCAGTTCTTC	CASWRGGLDNEQFF
TRBV7-6	.	TRBJ1-1	TRBD1	TGTGCCAGCATCCCGAACAGGGGCACTGAAGCTTTCTTT	CASIPNRGTEAFF
TRBV7-8	many	TRBJ1-1	TRBD1	TGTGCCAGCATGAAATACAGGGGTCGCGACCAAGCTTTCTTT	CASMKYRGRDQAFF
TRBV14	few	TRBJ2-4	.	TGTGCCAGCAGCCAAGATAAGGGCCTAGCCAAAAACATTCAGTACTTC	CASSQDKGLAKNIQYF
TRBV6-2/TRBV6-3	few	TRBJ2-3	TRBD2	TGTGCCAGCAGTTGGGCGGGGGGATATCTTCGCACAGATACGCAGTATTTT	CASSWAGGYLRTDTQYF
TRBV14	few	TRBJ1-6	.	TGTGCCAGCAGCCAACTCACGAGCTCCTATAATTCACCCCTCCACTTT	CASSQLTSSYNSPLHF
TRBV20-1	.	TRBJ1-4	.	TGCAGTGCTAGAGATCCGTTCGCAAAACTGTTTTTT	CSARDPFAKLFF
TRBV14	few	TRBJ1-1	.	TGTGCCAGCAGCCAGTTCGGACAGATTGAAGCTTTCTTT	CASSQFGQIEAFF
TRBV5-6	.	TRBJ2-3	TRBD1	TGTGCCAGCAGCTTGGAATCGGGACAGAACACAGATACGCAGTATTTT	CASSLESGQNTDTQYF
TRBV4-3	.	TRBJ2-3	.	TGCGCCAGCAGCCAAGAACCTACTCAATATACGCAGTATTTT	CASSQEPTQYTQYF
TRBV29-1	.	TRBJ2-3	TRBD2	TGCAGCGTTGGGGGAGCGGGGTCCCGCACAGATACGCAGTATTTT	CSVGGAGSRTDTQYF
TRBV4-1	.	TRBJ1-1	.	TGCGCCAGCAGCCAATCCCACCCCACTGAAGCTTTCTTT	CASSQSHPTEAFF
TRBV20-1	few	TRBJ2-3	.	TGCAGTGCTCCTACCCTCACCACTAGCAACCCAGATACGCAGTATTTT	CSAPTLTTSNPDTQYF
TRBV28	many	TRBJ2-6	TRBD1	TGTGCCAGCAGTGCGACAGGGTCTGGGGCCAACGTCCTGACTTTC	CASSATGSGANVLTF
TRBV7-8	many	TRBJ2-1	.	TGTGCCAGCAGCTCACCCGGGGGAGGCTACAATGAGCAGTTCTTC	CASSSPGGGYNEQFF
TRBV27	.	TRBJ2-5	TRBD1	TGTGCCAGCAGTTTGAGCCCAGGGGGAGAGACCCAGTACTTC	CASSLSPGGETQYF